The 7 T cell receptor beta chains below come from one sample, sequenced in a study of glioma-infiltrating T cells. Using RNA template, CDR3s of TCR alpha and beta were amplified with iRepertoire arm-PCR. TCRdb reprocessed the multiplex PCR reads with MiXCR, giving one entry per CDR3 protein. The sample carries 160,000 or so distinct CDR3 sequences, around 40% recorded once. The sequenced material came from glioma tissue, nonneoplastic brain tissue, or PBMCs (not recorded which). These receptors originate from a human donor with low-grade glioma or glioblastoma, undergoing nonglioma brain surgery, or in good health (not recorded which).

Concerning this clonotype: With a much larger clone just one base away, this may be a read error. The genes are TRBV4-1 and TRBJ2-5; tentative D call: TRBD1 (6 bases). The CDR3 consists of 15 residues. The germline gives CDR1 MGHRA, CDR2 YSYEKL. The CDR3, as DNA: TGCGTCAGCAGCCAAGACCGGACAGCCCAAGAGACCCAGTACTTC. Translation gives CVSSQDRTAQETQYF.

The CDR3 protein is CASGLVPDGYSSYNEQFF. The CDR3 DNA reads TGTGCTAGTGGTTTGGTTCCGGACGGATACAGCTCCTACAATGAGCAGTTCTTC. The chain carries TRBV12-5 and TRBJ2-1; no reliable D call. Germline loops: CDR1 LGHNT, CDR2 FRNRAP. The V gene lost 0 bases and the J gene lost 0 bases, with 15 bases spanning the gap. The CDR3 is 18 amino acids. The complete variable domain, with remaining parts taken from reference TRBV12-5 and TRBJ2-1, reads DARVTQTPRHKVTEMGQEVTMRCQPILGHNTVFWYRQTMMQGLELLAYFRNRAPLDDSGMPKDRFSAEMPDATLATLKIQPSEPRDSAVYFCASGLVPDGYSSYNEQFFGPGTRLTVL.

Only a few counts were recorded for this clonotype. A much bigger clone sits one base away, suggesting this may be a read error. The V and J genes are TRBV20-1 and TRBJ2-1; D is possibly TRBD1 (8 bases). CDR1 DFQATT and CDR2 SNEGSKA come from the germline V gene (reference sequence). CDR3 length equals 12 residues. This CDR3 is CSADRGLNEKFF. The CDR3 region has the DNA TGCAGTGCTGACAGGGGACTAAATGAGAAGTTCTTC.

Worth noting for this clonotype: At one boundary the junction diverges from the germline segment, which might be a read error. CDR3 sequence (DNA): TGTGCCAGCAGTTTATCACTGTCAGGGGATGAAGAACTGTTTTTT. It is translated as CASSLSLSGDEELFF. The genes are TRBV6-1 and TRBJ1-4, with D perhaps TRBD1 (6 bases). Germline V gene data show CDR1 as MNHNS and CDR2 as SASEGT. The CDR3 spans 15 residues.

Details on this clonotype: A much larger clone lies a single base off, so this may be a read error. The V gene is TRBV3-1, the J gene TRBJ2-3; D is tentatively TRBD1 or TRBD2 (5 bases each). V lost 3 bases and J lost 0, with 7 bases in between. Germline values: CDR1 LGHDT, CDR2 YNNKEL (reference sequence). This CDR3 has 14 amino acids. The CDR3 bases are TGTGCCAGCAGCCAGAGGGACAGCACAGATACGCAGTATTTT. It codes for CASSQRDSTDTQYF.

A word on this clonotype: The junction shows a germline mismatch at one end, possibly a read error. The chain couples TRBV6-2 or TRBV6-3 to TRBJ2-6; maybe TRBD1 (5 bases). The length of the CDR3 is 16 residues. Germline-derived CDR1 and CDR2 are MNHEY and SVGEGT. CDR3 amino acids: CAGSYSSGSGANVLTF. CDR3 nucleotides: TGTGCCGGCAGTTACTCGTCAGGGTCTGGGGCCAACGTCCTGACTTTC.

There are many counts of this clonotype. The V and J genes are TRBV28 and TRBJ2-7, with D perhaps TRBD2 (6 bases). Germline V lookup: CDR1 MDHEN, CDR2 SYDVKM. The V end was cut by 7 bases, the J end by 6 bases, with 22 bases between. The CDR3 contains 15 residues. The CDR3 spells CASTRGLSLPPEQYF. The DNA for the CDR3 is TGTGCCAGCACCCGGGGACTTTCCCTTCCGCCCGAGCAGTACTTC.